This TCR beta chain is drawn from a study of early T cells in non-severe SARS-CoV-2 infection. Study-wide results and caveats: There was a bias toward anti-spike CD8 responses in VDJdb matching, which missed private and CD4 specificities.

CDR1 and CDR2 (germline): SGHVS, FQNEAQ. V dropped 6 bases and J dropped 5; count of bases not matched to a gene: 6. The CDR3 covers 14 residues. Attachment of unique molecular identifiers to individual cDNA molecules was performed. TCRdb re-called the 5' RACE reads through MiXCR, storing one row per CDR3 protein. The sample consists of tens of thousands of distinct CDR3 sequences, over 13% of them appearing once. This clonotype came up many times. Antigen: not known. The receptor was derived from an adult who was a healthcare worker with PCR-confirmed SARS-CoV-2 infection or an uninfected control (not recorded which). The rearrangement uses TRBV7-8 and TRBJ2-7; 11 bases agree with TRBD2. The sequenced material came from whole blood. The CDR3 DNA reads TGTGCCAGCAGGCCGACTAGCGGGAAGAACGAGCAGTACTTC. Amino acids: CASRPTSGKNEQYF.